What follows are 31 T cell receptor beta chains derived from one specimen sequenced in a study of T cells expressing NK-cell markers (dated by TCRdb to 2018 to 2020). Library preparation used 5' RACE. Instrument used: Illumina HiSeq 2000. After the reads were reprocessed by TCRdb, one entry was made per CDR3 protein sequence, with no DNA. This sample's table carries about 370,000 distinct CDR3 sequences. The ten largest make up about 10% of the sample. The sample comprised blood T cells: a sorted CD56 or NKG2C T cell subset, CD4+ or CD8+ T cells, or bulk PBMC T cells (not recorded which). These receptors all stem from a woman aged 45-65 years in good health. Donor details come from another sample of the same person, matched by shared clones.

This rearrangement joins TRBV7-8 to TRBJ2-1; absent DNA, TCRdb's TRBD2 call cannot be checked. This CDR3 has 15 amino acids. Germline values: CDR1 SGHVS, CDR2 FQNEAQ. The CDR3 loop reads CASSVGRDPYNEQFF.

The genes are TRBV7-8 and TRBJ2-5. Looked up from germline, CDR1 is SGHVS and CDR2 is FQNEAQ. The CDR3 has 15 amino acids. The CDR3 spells CASSSTHGYQETQYF.

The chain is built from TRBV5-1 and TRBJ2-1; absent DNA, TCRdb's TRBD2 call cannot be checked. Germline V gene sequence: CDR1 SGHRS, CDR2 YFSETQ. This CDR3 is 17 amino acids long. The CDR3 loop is CASSGGPPGLASNEQFF. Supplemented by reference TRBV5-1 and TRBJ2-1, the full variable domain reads KAGVTQTPRYLIKTRGQQVTLSCSPISGHRSVSWYQQTPGQGLQFLFEYFSETQRNKGNFPGRFSGRQFSNSRSEMNVSTLELGDSALYLCASSGGPPGLASNEQFFGPGTRLTVL.

CDR3: CASATTIGNIQPQHF. The rearrangement joins TRBV12-3 or TRBV12-4 to TRBJ1-5. The CDR3 is 15 residues long.

The CDR3 spells CATRGGADTGELFF. The rearrangement uses TRBV24-1 and TRBJ2-2; TCRdb selects TRBD2, and the lack of DNA leaves this call unchecked. The germline V gene has CDR1 KGHDR and CDR2 SFDVKD. CDR3 length: 14 amino acids.

The CDR3 region is CASSLGGLAGVYEQYF. The V gene is TRBV3-1, the J gene TRBJ2-7; TCRdb indicates TRBD1, and absent DNA this call remains unverified. Germline lookup yields CDR1 LGHDT and CDR2 YNNKEL (reference sequence). The CDR3 sequence is 16 residues long.

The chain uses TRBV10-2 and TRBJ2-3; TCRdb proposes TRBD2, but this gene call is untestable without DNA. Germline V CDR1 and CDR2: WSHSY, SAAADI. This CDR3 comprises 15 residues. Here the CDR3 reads CASGRTSGGTDTQYF.

CDR3 amino acids: CASSTYFNEQFF. This chain joins TRBV7-8 and TRBJ2-1. CDR1 is SGHVS, CDR2 FQNEAQ, per germline. The CDR3 is 12 residues long.

The CDR3 here is CSARRLAGSQREQFF. This rearrangement joins TRBV20-1 to TRBJ2-1; the TCRdb call, TRBD2, lacks DNA for checking. The CDR3 extends over 15 amino acids. The germline CDR1 and CDR2 sequences are DFQATT and SNEGSKA (reference sequence).

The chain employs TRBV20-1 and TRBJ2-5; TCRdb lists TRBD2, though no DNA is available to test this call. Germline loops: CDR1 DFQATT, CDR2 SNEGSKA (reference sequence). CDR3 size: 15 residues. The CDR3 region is CSALPSLAFQETQYF.

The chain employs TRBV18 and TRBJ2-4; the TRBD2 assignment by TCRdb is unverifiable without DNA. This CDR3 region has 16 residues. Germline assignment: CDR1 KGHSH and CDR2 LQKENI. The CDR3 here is CASSPLTAIEGNIQYF.

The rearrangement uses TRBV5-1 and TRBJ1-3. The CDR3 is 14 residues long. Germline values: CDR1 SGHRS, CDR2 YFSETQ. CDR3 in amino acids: CASTEGNSGNTIYF. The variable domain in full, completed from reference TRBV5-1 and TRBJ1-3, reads KAGVTQTPRYLIKTRGQQVTLSCSPISGHRSVSWYQQTPGQGLQFLFEYFSETQRNKGNFPGRFSGRQFSNSRSEMNVSTLELGDSALYLCASTEGNSGNTIYFGEGSWLTVV.

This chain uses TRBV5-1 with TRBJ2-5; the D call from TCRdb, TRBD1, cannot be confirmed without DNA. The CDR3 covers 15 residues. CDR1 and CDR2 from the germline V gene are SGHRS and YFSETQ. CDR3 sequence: CASSLDTGNEETQYF.

The CDR3: CASRNPSASSYNEQFF. The chain has TRBV12-3 or TRBV12-4 and TRBJ2-1; TCRdb outputs TRBD2, but without DNA this stays unchecked. This CDR3 has 16 residues.

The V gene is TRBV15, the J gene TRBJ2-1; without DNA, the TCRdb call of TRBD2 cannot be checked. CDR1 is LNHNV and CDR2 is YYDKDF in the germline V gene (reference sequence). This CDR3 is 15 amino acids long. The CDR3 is CATSRDSGTYNEQFF.

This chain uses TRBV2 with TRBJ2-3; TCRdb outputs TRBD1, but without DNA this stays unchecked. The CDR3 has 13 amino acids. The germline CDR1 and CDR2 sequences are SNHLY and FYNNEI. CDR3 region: CASLGTIGITQYF.

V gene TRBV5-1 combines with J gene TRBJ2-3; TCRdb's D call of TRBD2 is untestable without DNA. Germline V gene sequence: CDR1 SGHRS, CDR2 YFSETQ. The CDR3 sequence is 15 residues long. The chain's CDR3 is CASSLAGTMRDTQYF.

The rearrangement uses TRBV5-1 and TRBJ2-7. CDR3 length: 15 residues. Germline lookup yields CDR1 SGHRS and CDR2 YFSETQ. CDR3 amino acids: CASSLGNRGLYEQYF.

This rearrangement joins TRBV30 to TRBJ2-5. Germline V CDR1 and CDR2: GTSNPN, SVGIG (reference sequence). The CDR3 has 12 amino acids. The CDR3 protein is CAWDLGQETQYF.

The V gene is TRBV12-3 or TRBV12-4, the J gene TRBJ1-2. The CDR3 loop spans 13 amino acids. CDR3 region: CASSLREHYGYTF.

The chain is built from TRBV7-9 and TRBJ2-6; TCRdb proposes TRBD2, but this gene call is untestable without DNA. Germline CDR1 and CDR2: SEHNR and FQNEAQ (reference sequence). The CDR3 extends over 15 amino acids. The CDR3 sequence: CASSSLPSGANVLTF.

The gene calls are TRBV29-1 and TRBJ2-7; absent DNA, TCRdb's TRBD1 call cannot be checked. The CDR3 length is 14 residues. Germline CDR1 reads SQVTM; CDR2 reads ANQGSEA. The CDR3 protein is CSARQAGGLYEQYF.

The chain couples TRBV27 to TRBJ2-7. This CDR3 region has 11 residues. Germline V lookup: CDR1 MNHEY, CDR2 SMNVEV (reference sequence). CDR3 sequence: CASSFIGEQYF.

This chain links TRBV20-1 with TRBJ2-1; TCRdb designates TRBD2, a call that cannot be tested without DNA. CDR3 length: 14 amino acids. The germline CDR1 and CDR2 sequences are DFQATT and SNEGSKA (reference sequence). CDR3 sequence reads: CSATARVAGDEQFF.

Here the CDR3 reads CASSFSSGALTFTDTQYF. The genes are TRBV11-3 and TRBJ2-3; without DNA, the TCRdb call of TRBD2 cannot be checked. This CDR3 spans 18 amino acids. Germline V gene lookup returns CDR1 SGHNT and CDR2 YENEEA.

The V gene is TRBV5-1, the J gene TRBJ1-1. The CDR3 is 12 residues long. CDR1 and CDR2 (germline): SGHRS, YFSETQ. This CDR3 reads CASSLDSARAFF.

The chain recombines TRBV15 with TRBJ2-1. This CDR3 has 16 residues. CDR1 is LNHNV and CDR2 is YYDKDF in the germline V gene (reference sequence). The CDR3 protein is CATSRDKEGYLNEQFF.

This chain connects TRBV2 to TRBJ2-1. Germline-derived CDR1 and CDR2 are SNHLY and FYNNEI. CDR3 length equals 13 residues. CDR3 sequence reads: CASRRFGVNEQFF. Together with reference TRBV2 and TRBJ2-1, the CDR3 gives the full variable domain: EPEVTQTPSHQVTQMGQEVILRCVPISNHLYFYWYRQILGQKVEFLVSFYNNEISEKSEIFDDQFSVERPDGSNFTLKIRSTKLEDSAMYFCASRRFGVNEQFFGPGTRLTVL.

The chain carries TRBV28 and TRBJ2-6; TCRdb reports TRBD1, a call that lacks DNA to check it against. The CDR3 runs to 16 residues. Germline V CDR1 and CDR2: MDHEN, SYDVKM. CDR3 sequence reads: CASTPDTSGGANVLTF.

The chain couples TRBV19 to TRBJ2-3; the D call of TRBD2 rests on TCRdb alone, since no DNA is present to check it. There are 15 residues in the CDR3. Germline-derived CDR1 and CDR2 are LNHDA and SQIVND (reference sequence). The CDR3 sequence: CASSMGRPTVDTQYF.

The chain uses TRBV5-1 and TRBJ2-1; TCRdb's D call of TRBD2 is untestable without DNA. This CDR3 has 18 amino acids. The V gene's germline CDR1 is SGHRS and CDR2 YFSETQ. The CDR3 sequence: CASSLTATGTSGNNEQFF.